This T cell receptor (beta chain) was retrieved from a study of shared clonotypes between healthy human individuals. Some clones are missing from TCRdb's copy, which holds only in-frame ones; the method was immunoSEQ multiplex PCR. The sample yields more than 2,000,000 clones, 85% to 95% seen once. The source is a man younger than 30 in good health. Some clones in this sample may be carry-over from other donors' samples. The sequenced material came from naive CD4+ T cells from PBMCs. Subset noted: CD45RA+ positively selected.

The CDR3 protein is CASSLLGSTGWNTGELFF. CDR3 DNA: TGTGCCAGCAGCTTGTTGGGGTCGACAGGGTGGAACACCGGGGAGCTGTTTTTT. The chain couples TRBV5-8 to TRBJ2-2; 7 bases agree with TRBD1. The ends lost 1 base at V and 1 base at J; junction bases unmatched: 10. The CDR3 is made up of 18 amino acids. The germline gives CDR1 SGHTS, CDR2 YDEGEE.